This TCR beta chain was sequenced during a study of OX40 agonist ivuxolimab in advanced cancers. Measured with immunoSEQ multiplex PCR; TCRdb has only the in-frame clones, and not every one. This sample has some 74,000 clones, with about 90% found just once. This clone has just one count. The CDR3 is 16 residues long. With 0 bases removed from V and 5 bases from J, the gap between germline ends came to 17 bases. Germline CDR1 reads SGHRS; CDR2 reads YFSETQ. The sample consisted of CD4+ or CD8+ T cells sorted from blood, taken in a trial of the OX40 agonist ivuxolimab. V and J are TRBV5-1 and TRBJ1-2; D unclear. The TCR was taken from an adult with an advanced solid tumor such as melanoma, head and neck, liver or kidney cancer. The CDR3 region is CASSLEGESEVYGYTF. CDR3 bases: TGCGCCAGCAGCTTGGAGGGAGAGTCGGAAGTATATGGCTACACCTTC.